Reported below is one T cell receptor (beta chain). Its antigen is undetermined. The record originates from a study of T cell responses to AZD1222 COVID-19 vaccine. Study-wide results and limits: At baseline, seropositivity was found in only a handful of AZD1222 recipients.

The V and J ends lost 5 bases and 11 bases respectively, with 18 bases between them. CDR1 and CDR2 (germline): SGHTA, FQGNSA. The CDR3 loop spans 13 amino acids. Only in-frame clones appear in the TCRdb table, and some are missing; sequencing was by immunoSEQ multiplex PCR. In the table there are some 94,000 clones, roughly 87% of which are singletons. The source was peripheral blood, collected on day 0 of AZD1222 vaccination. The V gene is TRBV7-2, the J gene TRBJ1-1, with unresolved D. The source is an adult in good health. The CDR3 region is CASSHPSLRRAFF. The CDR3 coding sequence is TGTGCCAGCAGCCACCCCTCTCTACGCCGGGCTTTCTTT.